This T cell receptor beta chain was recorded in a study of cytomegalovirus exposure and HLA in healthy donors. Study-level points and caveats: Analyzed later, association rates of TCRs varied across HLA loci, with DRB1 most and HLA-C fewest. There were 150 to 200 TCR beta chains listed as cytomegalovirus-associated. A few of the chains that were CMV-associated were confirmed in vitro to be specific for CMV antigens.

Vbeta (60) and Jbeta (13) primers were used in the PCR. TCRdb keeps only in-frame clones here, not all; method: immunoSEQ multiplex PCR. The sample yields 35,000 to 55,000 clones, roughly 60% seen once. The CDR3 totals 14 residues. V dropped 7 bases and J dropped 4; count of bases not matched to a gene: 9. From germline, CDR1 is SQVTM and CDR2 ANQGSEA. Regarding this clone: The antigen remains unidentified.

The sample was PBMCs. This TCR was recovered from a human donor in good health. The J gene is TRBJ1-4, the V gene TRBV29-1; TRBD1 agrees at 7 bases. The CDR3 DNA reads TGCAGCGCCTCCGAAGACAGGGTTAATGAAAAACTGTTTTTT. Its protein is CSASEDRVNEKLFF.